The next 19 T cell receptor beta chains were all read from a single sample in a study of CD8 T cells in ankylosing spondylitis (dated by TCRdb to the late 2010s). What the work shows at the level of the full study, not this receptor alone: A TCR beta motif made up of 7 to 9 highly homologous amino acid variants appeared to be characteristic of blood from ankylosing spondylitis patients.

Their cognate antigens are unknown. Libraries were built with 5' RACE. The sequencer listed for this sample is Illumina HiSeq 2500. In TCRdb, the public reads were trimmed at Q25 with fastp and aligned with MiXCR, with productive beta chains retained. For every CDR3 protein sequence, its rows merge into one entry that carries the most common genes and DNA. The sample table contains 350,000 or so distinct CDR3 sequences; only one count was recorded for roughly 8% of them. The ten largest clones capture roughly 14% of the sample. The material sequenced was blood, either unsorted or a sorted T cell fraction (not recorded which). Receptors originate from a male donor with ankylosing spondylitis.

This clonotype was observed at least ten times. The chain has TRBV29-1 and TRBJ2-7; TRBD2 agrees at 7 bases. Unmatched junction bases numbered 9, after V lost 4 bases and J lost 3 bases. CDR1 SQVTM and CDR2 ANQGSEA come from the germline V gene. The CDR3 spans 14 residues. CDR3 sequence: CSVGVGGPVYEQYF. The CDR3 DNA is TGCAGCGTTGGTGTGGGAGGGCCGGTCTACGAGCAGTACTTC.

The V call is TRBV7-2, the J call TRBJ1-5; unclear D gene. V was pared by 2 bases and J by 8 bases, with 10 bases between. There are 13 residues in the CDR3. CDR1 is SGHTA, CDR2 FQGNSA, per germline. The DNA for the CDR3 is TGTGCCAGCAGCTTAACAAGTGGTGAGCCCCAGCATTTT. The encoded protein is CASSLTSGEPQHF.

This clonotype was picked up many times. V and J are TRBV11-2 and TRBJ2-7, with 7 nucleotides matching TRBD1. From germline, CDR1 is SGHAT and CDR2 FQNNGV. The CDR3 is 13 amino acids. V lost 2 bases to trimming and J lost 3 bases; unmatched junction nucleotides: 1. The CDR3 reads CASSLRQGYEQYF. For the CDR3, the DNA is TGTGCCAGCAGCTTAAGACAGGGCTACGAGCAGTACTTC.

This clonotype has just a few counts. The gene calls are TRBV24-1 and TRBJ2-1; 11 positions match TRBD1. The CDR3 loop spans 18 amino acids. After removal of 3 bases from V and 8 bases from J, the junction contained 14 bases not matched to a gene. Germline V gives CDR1 KGHDR, CDR2 SFDVKD. CDR3 sequence reads: CATSDPRPGTGGMDEQFF. The CDR3 nucleotides read TGTGCCACCAGTGATCCCCGTCCAGGGACAGGGGGTATGGATGAGCAGTTCTTC.

This clonotype came up many times. This sequence joins TRBV4-2 and TRBJ2-3; perhaps TRBD2 as D (5 bases). The CDR3 contains 15 residues. V lost 3 bases and J lost 2, with 12 bases in between. Per germline, CDR1 LGHNA and CDR2 YNFKEQ. This chain's CDR3 is CASSHSGRDTDTQYF. In DNA form, the CDR3 reads TGTGCCAGCAGCCATTCGGGGAGAGACACAGATACGCAGTATTTT.

This clonotype showed up just a few times. This chain connects TRBV5-1 to TRBJ2-6; 10 bases line up with TRBD1. The CDR3 is made up of 17 amino acids. Germline V gene lookup returns CDR1 SGHRS and CDR2 YFSETQ. V lost 4 bases, J lost 3 bases, and 7 bases stayed unmatched. The CDR3 DNA reads as TGCGCCAGCAGCCGAGACAGGGGGCGACGTGGGGCCAACGTCCTGACTTTC. This translates into CASSRDRGRRGANVLTF.

The chain combines TRBV20-1 with TRBJ2-1; 9 nucleotides line up with TRBD2. CDR1 DFQATT and CDR2 SNEGSKA come from the germline V gene (reference sequence). V was pared by 0 bases and J by 4 bases, with 1 base of the junction left unmatched. The CDR3 is 14 amino acids. CDR3 protein: CSARDLAGYNEQFF. DNA of the CDR3: TGCAGTGCTAGAGACCTAGCGGGGTACAATGAGCAGTTCTTC.

This clonotype has more than one count but fewer than ten. The rearrangement joins TRBV9 to TRBJ1-2; D is possibly TRBD1 (5 bases). The CDR3 loop spans 15 amino acids. The germline gives CDR1 SGDLS, CDR2 YYNGEE. V lost 0 bases and J lost 3, with 12 bases in between. This CDR3 is CASSVDGARDYGYTF. The DNA for the CDR3 is TGTGCCAGCAGCGTAGATGGGGCTCGGGACTATGGCTACACCTTC.

There are a few counts of this clonotype. The chain links TRBV6-6 to TRBJ2-7, with 7 bases aligning to TRBD2. Trimming took 7 bases from V and 4 from J; bases not matched to a gene: 1. This CDR3 has 11 amino acids. The germline V gene encodes CDR1 MNHNY and CDR2 SVGAGI (reference sequence). CDR3 protein: CASKRDYEQYF. CDR3 DNA: TGTGCCAGCAAGCGGGATTACGAGCAGTACTTC.

This clonotype was observed a few times. The rearrangement links TRBV7-3 to TRBJ2-2; the D gene is possibly TRBD1 (6 bases). In germline, CDR1 is SGHTA, CDR2 FQGTGA. The CDR3 runs 17 residues. Trimming removed 5 bases at V and 0 bases at J, with 16 bases between. The CDR3 reads CASSPARRTANTGELFF. The DNA of the CDR3 is TGTGCCAGCAGCCCCGCAAGGAGGACAGCGAACACCGGGGAGCTGTTTTTT.

This clonotype was seen repeatedly, ten times or more. The chain uses TRBV6-1 and TRBJ2-1; no clear D gene. The CDR3 has 13 residues. Trimming shortened V by 5 bases and J by 8 bases, and 13 bases separated the two germline ends. Germline V lookup: CDR1 MNHNS, CDR2 SASEGT. The CDR3 DNA follows: TGTGCCAGCAGTCCGCCCGGCCGCCATGAGCAGTTCTTC. It specifies CASSPPGRHEQFF.

This clonotype showed up just a few times. The CDR3 loop is CASSFPLQTGPSYEQYF. In nucleotides, the CDR3 is TGTGCCAGCAGTTTCCCTCTGCAAACGGGCCCTTCCTACGAGCAGTACTTC. The chain uses TRBV28 and TRBJ2-7, with D uncertain. The V end was cut by 3 bases, the J end by 1 base, with 19 bases between. Germline V lookup: CDR1 MDHEN, CDR2 SYDVKM. The CDR3 length is 17 residues.

The chain recombines TRBV20-1 with TRBJ2-3; D not certain. The CDR3 length is 15 residues. V gave up 1 base and J gave up 0 bases, with 11 bases separating them. The germline CDR1 and CDR2 sequences are DFQATT and SNEGSKA (reference sequence). Here the CDR3 reads CSARAVAASTDTQYF. DNA of the CDR3: TGCAGTGCTAGAGCGGTGGCAGCCAGCACAGATACGCAGTATTTT.

The chain recombines TRBV9 with TRBJ2-3; D may correspond to TRBD1 or TRBD2 (5 bases each). Germline V lookup: CDR1 SGDLS, CDR2 YYNGEE. V shed 3 bases and J shed 6 bases, with 17 bases lying between them. The length of the CDR3 is 15 residues. The CDR3 spells CASSGDPVHMDTQYF. CDR3 coding DNA: TGTGCCAGCAGCGGGGACCCAGTGCACATGGATACGCAGTATTTT.

The rearrangement uses TRBV21-1 and TRBJ1-5. TRBV21-1 is deemed a pseudogene. The CDR3 has 12 amino acids. The CDR3 loop reads CAPLRSNQPQHF. In DNA, the CDR3 is TGTGCCCCCCTCCGGAGCAATCAGCCCCAGCATTTT.

This clonotype was seen at least ten times. The chain is built from TRBV18 and TRBJ1-3; D possibly corresponds to TRBD1 (5 bases). Germline V lookup: CDR1 KGHSH, CDR2 LQKENI. The CDR3 is 16 residues long. V was trimmed by 0 bases and J by 1 base, leaving 10 bases between them. For the CDR3, the DNA is TGTGCCAGCTCACCACCGGGGCGATCTTCTGGAAACACCATATATTTT. This sequence encodes CASSPPGRSSGNTIYF.

The chain uses TRBV20-1 and TRBJ2-1; the match to TRBD2 covers 11 bases. V gave up 2 bases and J gave up 1 base; unmatched junction bases: 1. Per germline, CDR1 DFQATT and CDR2 SNEGSKA (reference sequence). This CDR3 has 15 amino acids. As DNA, the CDR3 is TGCAGTGCTAGAACTAGCGGGAGATCCTACAATGAGCAGTTCTTC. Amino acid sequence: CSARTSGRSYNEQFF.

The genes are TRBV5-1 and TRBJ2-7; TRBD1 matches at 9 bases. The germline V gene has CDR1 SGHRS and CDR2 YFSETQ. The trim removed 5 bases at V and 5 bases at J, leaving 11 bases unmatched. The CDR3 contains 15 residues. In nucleotides, the CDR3 is TGCGCCAGCAGTTTACTTCCGGGACAGGGTAACGAGCAGTACTTC. This encodes CASSLLPGQGNEQYF.

This clonotype has only a few counts. The rearrangement links TRBV20-1 to TRBJ2-3; tentatively, D is TRBD1 (6 bases). This CDR3 has 14 residues. V was cut by 3 bases and J by 4 bases, with 14 bases left in between. Germline V gene data show CDR1 as DFQATT and CDR2 as SNEGSKA (reference sequence). In DNA form, the CDR3 reads TGCAGTGCTAGCGGGGCAGGGGCGGCAGATACGCAGTATTTT. Its protein product is CSASGAGAADTQYF.